The rows below give T cell receptor beta chains drawn from one sample of a study of regulatory and conventional T cells in RAG deficiency. Method: immunoSEQ multiplex PCR; TCRdb's copy keeps in-frame clones and lacks some. The table includes 30,000 to 35,000 clones, about 90% detected once. The same data also contributed to another study, on regulatory T cells.

Sample: CD8+ T cells sorted from blood. These receptor sequences come from a human donor in good health. Both conserved end residues are part of each CDR3. The D gene is left open where the match is weak. Size values are once, few and many counts, or a class for expanded clones, and some rows have none.

TRBJ1-1	TRBV11-3	-	-	TGTGCCAGCAGCTTCGGACAGAACACTGAAGCTTTCTTT	CASSFGQNTEAFF
TRBJ2-7	TRBV5-4	TRBD1	-	TGTGCCAGCAGTTTAGGGATAGGGGGCGCGTACGAGCAGTACTTC	CASSLGIGGAYEQYF
TRBJ2-3	TRBV27	-	-	TGTGCCAGCAGGGAGGGGGATAGCACAGATACGCAGTATTTT	CASREGDSTDTQYF
TRBJ1-4	TRBV18	-	-	TGTGCCAGCTCATCAACCACCCAGCTTGAAAAACTGTTTTTT	CASSSTTQLEKLFF
TRBJ2-2	TRBV2	-	-	TGTGCCAGCAGTTCCGACCACCCCCGAAGTACCGGGGAGCTGTTTTTT	CASSSDHPRSTGELFF
TRBJ1-1	TRBV4-1	TRBD1	-	TGCGCCAGCAGCCAAGATTCAGGGGGCACTGAAGCTTTCTTT	CASSQDSGGTEAFF
TRBJ1-2	TRBV28	TRBD1	-	TGTGCCAGCAGTTACAGACAGGGGTCCAATGGCTACACCTTC	CASSYRQGSNGYTF
TRBJ2-7	TRBV6-5	-	-	TGTGCCAGCAGTATTAGCGGCCCCTACGAGCAGTACTTC	CASSISGPYEQYF
TRBJ2-2	TRBV5-4	-	-	TGTGCCAGCAGCCTCGGGACGTGGGGCACCGGGGAGCTGTTTTTT	CASSLGTWGTGELFF
TRBJ2-1	TRBV9	-	-	TGTGCCAGCAGCGCCGTTGACGCCTTCGGCAATGAGCAGTTCTTC	CASSAVDAFGNEQFF
TRBJ2-3	TRBV13	-	-	TGTGCCAGCAGCTTAGGCAGAGGTAGCACAGATACGCAGTATTTT	CASSLGRGSTDTQYF
TRBJ1-1	TRBV5-1	-	-	TGCGCCAGCAGCTCGGGAGATTATCCTGAAGCTTTCTTT	CASSSGDYPEAFF
TRBJ1-3	TRBV28	TRBD1	-	TGTGCCAGCAGCCAACCTGGGACAGGCAACATGAGCTCTGGAAACACCATATATTTT	CASSQPGTGNMSSGNTIYF
TRBJ2-7	TRBV19	-	-	TGTGCCAGTACCCCCTCGGGTAGCCCGGGCGAGCAGTACTTC	CASTPSGSPGEQYF
TRBJ1-1	TRBV27	TRBD1	once	TGTGCCAGCAGTATAATGACAGGGGGTGAAGCTTTCTTT	CASSIMTGGEAFF
TRBJ1-3	TRBV7-9	-	-	TGTGCCAGCAGGGGGGGTGACCGAAACTCTGGAAACACCATATATTTT	CASRGGDRNSGNTIYF
TRBJ2-3	TRBV7-9	TRBD2	-	TGTGCCAGCAGCTTAGGGGGGGGAGTCACAGATACGCAGTATTTT	CASSLGGGVTDTQYF
TRBJ2-1	TRBV7-9	TRBD2	-	TGTGCCAGCAGCTCATTGACTAGCTTTGATGAGCAGTTCTTC	CASSSLTSFDEQFF
TRBJ2-3	TRBV9	TRBD1	-	TGTGCCAGCAGCCCGGGGGACAGGGCTAGCACAGATACGCAGTATTTT	CASSPGDRASTDTQYF
TRBJ1-5	TRBV19	-	-	TGTGCCAGTACCCCATTCGGGAGGAGCAATCAGCCCCAGCATTTT	CASTPFGRSNQPQHF
TRBJ1-6	TRBV10-3	TRBD1	-	TGTGCCATCAGTGAGTTGGACAGGGGGAGCTCCTATAATTCACCCCTCCACTTT	CAISELDRGSSYNSPLHF
TRBJ1-1	TRBV6-5	-	once	TGTGCCAGCAGTTCGGGCGGCGGCGTGAACACTGAAGCTTTCTTT	CASSSGGGVNTEAFF
TRBJ2-7	TRBV4-1	TRBD2	-	TGCGCCAGCAGCCTTGGACTAGCGGGCCTTTTCTCCTACGAGCAGTACTTC	CASSLGLAGLFSYEQYF
TRBJ2-5	TRBV19	TRBD2	-	TGTGCCAGTAGCCTAGCGGTGAATCAAGAGACCCAGTACTTC	CASSLAVNQETQYF
TRBJ2-7	TRBV7-2	TRBD1	-	TGTGCCAGCAGCTTTGATGAGGGGGCTGGCGAGCAGTACTTC	CASSFDEGAGEQYF
TRBJ2-1	TRBV27	-	-	TGTGCCAGCAGTTCAGGGACTTACAATGAGCAGTTCTTC	CASSSGTYNEQFF
TRBJ1-1	TRBV30	-	-	TGTGCCTGGAGCCCTATGTTAGGGACTTTCTTT	CAWSPMLGTFF
TRBJ2-3	TRBV9	TRBD1	-	TGTGCCAGCAGCTTCACACAGGGGGCAACGACAGATACGCAGTATTTT	CASSFTQGATTDTQYF
TRBJ1-6	TRBV5-6	-	few	TGTGCCAGCAGCTTGGACTATAATTCACCCCTCCACTTT	CASSLDYNSPLHF
TRBJ1-1	TRBV2	-	-	TGTGCCAGCAGTTCGATGAACACTGAAGCTTTCTTT	CASSSMNTEAFF
TRBJ2-3	TRBV2	TRBD2	-	TGTGCCAGCAGAAAGGGACTAGCGGGAGCGGGGGATACGCAGTATTTT	CASRKGLAGAGDTQYF
TRBJ2-7	TRBV9	TRBD2	-	TGTGCCAGCACCCCGGGGGGGAGCTCCTACGAGCAGTACTTC	CASTPGGSSYEQYF
TRBJ2-3	TRBV27	-	-	TGTGCCAGCAGTTTCTATTGGGCTCCTGGCACAGATACGCAGTATTTT	CASSFYWAPGTDTQYF
TRBJ2-7	TRBV10-3	TRBD2	-	TGTGCCATCAGTCAGTCTAGCGGGAATCCTTACGAGCAGTACTTC	CAISQSSGNPYEQYF
TRBJ2-3	TRBV27	-	-	TGTGCCAGCAGTTTGGCCCCGTTCCAGTATTTT	CASSLAPFQYF
TRBJ2-7	TRBV27	-	-	TGTGCCAGCAGTCCCATCGGGGCCCCTAGGGAGCAGTACTTC	CASSPIGAPREQYF
TRBJ1-1	TRBV4-1	-	-	TGCGCCAGCAGCCGCGGAGAGGTAGGCGGGAGGATGAACACTGAAGCTTTCTTT	CASSRGEVGGRMNTEAFF